Below are 26 T cell receptor beta chains sequenced from a single sample in a study of blood T cell repertoires in COVID-19. Clones were read by immunoSEQ multiplex PCR, and TCRdb kept only the in-frame ones, dropping some. Among about 200,000 clones listed, 86% were seen once. What was sequenced was PBMCs or T cells enriched from blood (not recorded which). Receptors were obtained from a middle-aged man with acute COVID-19.

The chain employs TRBV6-5 and TRBJ2-7; D is undetermined. Germline assignment: CDR1 MNHEY and CDR2 SVGAGI. CDR3 length: 13 amino acids. Trimming took 4 bases from V and 3 from J, leaving 10 bases between them. The CDR3 nucleotides are TGTGCCAGCAGTTCTGACATATTCTACGAGCAGTACTTC. Protein: CASSSDIFYEQYF.

V is TRBV7-3 and J is TRBJ2-1, with 7 bases lining up with TRBD2. Germline CDR1 SGHTA, CDR2 FQGTGA. The CDR3 consists of 17 residues. The trim removed 1 base at V and 3 bases at J, leaving 9 bases unmatched. In DNA, the CDR3 is TGTGCCAGCAGCTTAAAAGGAACTAGCGAGAACTACAATGAGCAGTTCTTC. This gives the protein CASSLKGTSENYNEQFF.

This chain joins TRBV19 and TRBJ1-5; possible D gene TRBD1, 5 bases. The CDR3 length is 15 residues. V was cut by 7 bases and J by 6 bases, with 19 bases left in between. Germline V lookup: CDR1 LNHDA, CDR2 SQIVND (reference sequence). Here the CDR3 DNA reads TGTGCCAGTACCCCAATGGGAGGGGTAGGTCAGCCCCAGCATTTT. Amino acid sequence: CASTPMGGVGQPQHF.

This clone was seen a single time. The CDR3 DNA sequence: TGCAGTGCTAGTCTCCGCCGGGACTCCCGGTACTTC. Its translation is CSASLRRDSRYF. The chain carries TRBV20-1 and TRBJ2-7; TRBD2 is a possible D gene (6 bases). V was clipped by 3 bases and J by 12 bases, with 18 bases between them. Per the germline V gene, CDR1 is DFQATT and CDR2 is SNEGSKA (reference sequence). The length of the CDR3 is 12 residues.

This clone was observed once. The V and J genes are TRBV27 and TRBJ2-7; 7 bases fit TRBD2. V lost 8 bases and J lost 6; bases outside the gene matches: 16. This CDR3 comprises 15 residues. Germline V gives CDR1 MNHEY, CDR2 SMNVEV (reference sequence). The DNA of the CDR3 is TGTGCCAGCGCGCGTCGGGACTACCTAAGTAGCGAGCAGTACTTC. Amino acid sequence: CASARRDYLSSEQYF.

This clone was counted a single time. V gene TRBV5-1 combines with J gene TRBJ1-5, with TRBD1 matching over 7 bases. Trimming at V came to 1 base and at J to 3 bases, leaving 4 bases not matched to a gene. CDR3 length: 15 amino acids. Germline-derived CDR1 and CDR2 are SGHRS and YFSETQ. The CDR3 DNA sequence: TGCGCCAGCAGCTTGATGGGACAGTACAATCAGCCCCAGCATTTT. Translated: CASSLMGQYNQPQHF.

The chain carries TRBV4-2 and TRBJ2-4, with 10 nucleotides matching TRBD1. Germline V gene lookup returns CDR1 LGHNA and CDR2 YNFKEQ. The CDR3 contains 16 residues. V trimming: 1 base; J trimming: 9 bases; junction bases outside the gene matches: 9. This CDR3 is CASSQVLDRGRLIQYF. CDR3 bases: TGTGCCAGCAGCCAAGTTTTAGACAGGGGGCGGCTCATTCAGTACTTC.

The chain couples TRBV27 to TRBJ2-7; 7 bases fit TRBD1. This CDR3 spans 15 amino acids. Trimming cost V 0 bases and J 2 bases; bases outside gene matches: 4. Germline CDR1 reads MNHEY; CDR2 reads SMNVEV (reference sequence). CDR3 in DNA: TGTGCCAGCAGTTTATCTACAGGGGTTACCTACGAGCAGTACTTC. Translating gives CASSLSTGVTYEQYF.

The chain uses TRBV11-3 and TRBJ2-5; the match to TRBD2 covers 11 bases. The ends lost 4 bases at V and 3 bases at J; junction bases unmatched: 10. The CDR3 has 17 residues. The germline CDR1 and CDR2 sequences are SGHNT and YENEEA. CDR3 bases: TGTGCCAGCAGCTCGGGACTAGCGGAGTTAGGGGAAGAGACCCAGTACTTC. It specifies CASSSGLAELGEETQYF.

This clone was counted at least ten times. The V gene is TRBV27, the J gene TRBJ1-5; no clear D. V lost 8 bases and J 1 base, leaving 9 bases between the germline ends. CDR1 and CDR2 from the germline V gene are MNHEY and SMNVEV (reference sequence). The CDR3 totals 13 residues. The CDR3: CASGRASNQPQHF. The DNA for the CDR3 is TGTGCCAGCGGGAGAGCAAGCAATCAGCCCCAGCATTTT.

This clone was counted once. The chain couples TRBV11-3 to TRBJ2-7, with D tentatively TRBD2 (6 bases). The CDR3 consists of 14 residues. Trimming took 5 bases from V and 0 from J, leaving 11 bases between them. Germline V gene sequence: CDR1 SGHNT, CDR2 YENEEA. Written as DNA, the CDR3 is TGTGCCAGCAGCCGCGACGGGAGCTCCTACGAGCAGTACTTC. Amino acid sequence: CASSRDGSSYEQYF.

This chain connects TRBV9 to TRBJ2-2; TRBD1 is a possible D gene (6 bases). Trimming took off 2 bases at V and 6 bases at J, with 14 bases between the two ends. There are 15 residues in the CDR3. Per germline, CDR1 SGDLS and CDR2 YYNGEE. This chain's CDR3 is CASSVRDNTPGELFF. The CDR3 nucleotides are TGTGCCAGCAGCGTCCGGGACAACACCCCCGGGGAGCTGTTTTTT. Full variable domain (rest looked up from reference TRBV9 and TRBJ2-2): DSGVTQTPKHLITATGQRVTLRCSPRSGDLSVYWYQQSLDQGLQFLIQYYNGEERAKGNILERFSAQQFPDLHSELNLSSLELGDSALYFCASSVRDNTPGELFFGEGSRLTVL.

A single count supports this clone. The chain joins TRBV30 to TRBJ2-6, with 11 positions matching TRBD1. The CDR3 sequence is 15 residues long. Germline assignment: CDR1 GTSNPN and CDR2 SVGIG (reference sequence). J was trimmed by 0 bases and V by 5 bases; bases with no gene match: 0. The chain's CDR3 is CAWGTGGSGANVLTF. The CDR3 bases are TGTGCCTGGGGGACAGGGGGCTCTGGGGCCAACGTCCTGACTTTC.

This sequence joins TRBV7-2 and TRBJ1-2; D uncertain. CDR1 and CDR2 (germline): SGHTA, FQGNSA. CDR3 length: 14 residues. The V and J ends lost 1 base and 4 bases respectively, with 10 bases between them. CDR3 sequence reads: CASSLERGGYGYTF. CDR3 sequence (DNA): TGTGCCAGCAGCTTAGAACGTGGAGGCTATGGCTACACCTTC.

The V and J genes are TRBV5-1 and TRBJ1-1; unclear D gene. Trimming took 2 bases from V and 1 from J, leaving 15 bases between them. The CDR3 runs 16 residues. Germline loops: CDR1 SGHRS, CDR2 YFSETQ. CDR3 amino acids: CASSLTAGTQNTEAFF. The CDR3, as DNA: TGCGCCAGCAGCTTAACCGCGGGTACTCAGAACACTGAAGCTTTCTTT.

V usage is TRBV7-2 and J usage is TRBJ2-2, with a tentative D call TRBD2 (5 bases). Germline V gene sequence: CDR1 SGHTA, CDR2 FQGNSA. V gave up 4 bases and J gave up 3 bases, with 12 bases separating them. CDR3 length: 15 amino acids. The CDR3 DNA sequence: TGTGCCAGCAGCTCTGCCTGGACTTACACCGGGGAGCTGTTTTTT. Protein sequence: CASSSAWTYTGELFF.

The chain couples TRBV19 to TRBJ2-1; 9 bases agree with TRBD1. The CDR3 is made up of 14 amino acids. V dropped 7 bases and J dropped 2; count of bases not matched to a gene: 3. Germline assignment: CDR1 LNHDA and CDR2 SQIVND (reference sequence). The CDR3 region has the DNA TGTGCCAGTACGAGACAGGGGGCCTACAATGAGCAGTTCTTC. This translates into CASTRQGAYNEQFF. The entire variable domain, with the rest obtained from reference TRBV19 and TRBJ2-1, is as follows: DGGITQSPKYLFRKEGQNVTLSCEQNLNHDAMYWYRQDPGQGLRLIYYSQIVNDFQKGDIAEGYSVSREKKESFPLTVTSAQKNPTAFYLCASTRQGAYNEQFFGPGTRLTVL.

The CDR3 loop is CASSLRGAGSPEQFF. The CDR3 coding sequence is TGTGCCAGCAGCCTTCGCGGAGCGGGTTCGCCTGAGCAGTTCTTC. This rearrangement joins TRBV5-6 to TRBJ2-1, with D possibly matching TRBD2 (6 bases). The CDR3 is made up of 15 amino acids. Trimming left V 4 bases short and J 9 bases short, with 20 bases between. In germline, CDR1 is SGHDT, CDR2 YYEEEE.

V and J are TRBV5-1 and TRBJ2-7; possible D gene TRBD2, 5 bases. The germline gives CDR1 SGHRS, CDR2 YFSETQ. The CDR3 has 14 amino acids. V lost 4 bases, J lost 6 bases, and 17 bases lay in between. The CDR3 loop is CASSRGQRSAEQYF. The CDR3 coding sequence is TGCGCCAGCAGCCGCGGGCAGCGTTCTGCCGAGCAGTACTTC.

The chain carries TRBV24-1 and TRBJ2-7, with TRBD1 identical over 8 bases. The CDR3 is 15 residues long. Trimming at V came to 4 bases and at J to 3 bases, leaving 7 bases not matched to a gene. Germline-derived CDR1 and CDR2 are KGHDR and SFDVKD. Here the CDR3 DNA reads TGTGCCACCAGTGAGGCCGGGACAGGCCACTACGAGCAGTACTTC. It encodes CATSEAGTGHYEQYF.

The chain has TRBV11-3 and TRBJ1-1; unclear D gene. Germline loops: CDR1 SGHNT, CDR2 YENEEA. Trimming cost V 4 bases and J 4 bases, with 10 bases left between them. The CDR3 totals 13 residues. CDR3 loop: CASSWRGGTEAFF. The DNA for the CDR3 is TGTGCCAGCAGCTGGCGGGGTGGCACTGAAGCTTTCTTT.

This sequence joins TRBV5-1 and TRBJ2-1; 7 positions agree with TRBD2. The CDR3 is 15 residues long. Germline CDR1 reads SGHRS; CDR2 reads YFSETQ. V was clipped by 4 bases and J by 1 base; unmatched bases: 5. CDR3: CASSGGGGSYNEQFF. The DNA of the CDR3 is TGCGCCAGCAGCGGCGGGGGTGGATCCTACAATGAGCAGTTCTTC.

This clone came up once. This sequence joins TRBV7-9 and TRBJ2-3; no clear D gene. Germline CDR1 and CDR2: SEHNR and FQNEAQ (reference sequence). This CDR3 is 12 amino acids long. V was clipped by 7 bases and J by 3 bases, with 8 bases between them. DNA for the CDR3: TGTGCCAGCACCCCCCAAACAGATACGCAGTATTTT. This sequence encodes CASTPQTDTQYF.

This chain links TRBV27 with TRBJ2-2; D is undetermined. V was cut by 6 bases and J by 7 bases, with 6 bases left in between. The length of the CDR3 is 11 residues. Germline V gene lookup returns CDR1 MNHEY and CDR2 SMNVEV (reference sequence). The CDR3 bases are TGTGCCAGCAGGTACGGCGGGGAGCTGTTTTTT. Amino acid sequence: CASRYGGELFF.

As DNA, the CDR3 is TGTGCCACCAGCAGAACCGGGACAGGGGGCGGTGAGACCCAGTACTTC. This sequence encodes CATSRTGTGGGETQYF. The chain recombines TRBV15 with TRBJ2-5; 12 bases align to TRBD1. V lost 2 bases, J lost 5 bases, and 6 bases stayed unmatched. Germline CDR1 is LNHNV and CDR2 is YYDKDF (reference sequence). This CDR3 contains 16 residues.

J is TRBJ2-7 and V is TRBV7-2, with 7 bases that match TRBD1. CDR1 SGHTA and CDR2 FQGNSA come from the germline V gene. V was pared by 3 bases and J by 5 bases, with 7 bases of the junction left unmatched. This CDR3 is built from 14 residues. The CDR3 nucleotides are TGTGCCAGCAGCTTCCCGACAGGGACCGACGAGCAGTACTTC. This encodes CASSFPTGTDEQYF.